A selection of T cell receptor beta chains follows, all from one sample in a study of T cells in localized non-small cell lung cancer. Generated by immunoSEQ multiplex PCR, the TCRdb table keeps only in-frame clones and is missing some. The table has 25,000 to 35,000 clones, 91% seen once. Source: PBMCs, taken before any cancer treatment. These receptors all stem from a man aged 40-75 years with stage II lung adenocarcinoma. The conserved cysteine and the conserved F or W are not part of the CDR3 here. Not all rows give a size; the values are once, few, many and, for expanded clones, a class.

clone_size: once; j_call: TRBJ2-4; v_call: TRBV7-9; cdr3_aa: ASTSGGKNIQY
clone_size: -; j_call: TRBJ2-5; v_call: TRBV9; cdr3_aa: ASSAGRTGGLGETQY
clone_size: -; j_call: TRBJ2-1; v_call: TRBV7-8; cdr3_aa: ASSLGGAGATWVEQF
clone_size: -; j_call: TRBJ2-2; v_call: TRBV9; cdr3_aa: ASSARDRGSGELF
clone_size: -; j_call: TRBJ1-1; v_call: TRBV4-1; cdr3_aa: ASSQDGKNTEAF
clone_size: -; j_call: TRBJ2-6; v_call: TRBV4-2; cdr3_aa: ASSPHPAGAISGANVLT
clone_size: -; j_call: TRBJ2-1; v_call: TRBV27; cdr3_aa: ASTRYQLGTAEQF
clone_size: -; j_call: TRBJ1-2; v_call: TRBV18; cdr3_aa: ASSPPGDYGYT
clone_size: once; j_call: TRBJ2-7; v_call: TRBV2; cdr3_aa: ASSPDPGEQY
clone_size: -; j_call: TRBJ2-5; v_call: TRBV5-1; cdr3_aa: ASTFEGTQY
clone_size: -; j_call: TRBJ2-2; v_call: TRBV6-5; cdr3_aa: ASRHRDRGAGELF